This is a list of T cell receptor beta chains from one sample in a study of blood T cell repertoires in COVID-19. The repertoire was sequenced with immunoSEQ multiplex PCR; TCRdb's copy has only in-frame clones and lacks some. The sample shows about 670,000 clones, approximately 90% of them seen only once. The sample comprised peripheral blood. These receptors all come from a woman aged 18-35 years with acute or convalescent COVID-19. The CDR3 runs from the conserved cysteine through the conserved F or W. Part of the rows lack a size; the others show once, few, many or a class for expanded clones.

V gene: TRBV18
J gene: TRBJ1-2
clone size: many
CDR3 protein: CASSQGQPYGYTF

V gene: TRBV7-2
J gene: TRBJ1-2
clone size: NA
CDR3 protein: CASSPDRIYGYTF

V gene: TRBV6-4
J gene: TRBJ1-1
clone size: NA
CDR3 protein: CASSRDGISTEAFF

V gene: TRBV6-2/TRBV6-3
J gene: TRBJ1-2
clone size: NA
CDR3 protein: CASSDRVDGYTF

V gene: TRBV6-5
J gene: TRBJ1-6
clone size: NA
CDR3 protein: CASRHGQEMNSPLHF

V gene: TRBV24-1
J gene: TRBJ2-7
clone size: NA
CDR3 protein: CATSDPTGYEQYF

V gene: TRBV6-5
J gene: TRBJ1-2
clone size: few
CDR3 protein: CASNRDKVHYGYTF

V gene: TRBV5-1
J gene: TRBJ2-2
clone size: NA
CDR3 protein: CASSWGQSNTGELFF

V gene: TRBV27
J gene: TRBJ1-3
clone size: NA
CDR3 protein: CASRSLGGPGNTIYF

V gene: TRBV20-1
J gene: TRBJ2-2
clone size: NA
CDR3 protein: CSASASENTGELFF

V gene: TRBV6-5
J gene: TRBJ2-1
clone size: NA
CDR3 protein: CASSQSGGANEQFF

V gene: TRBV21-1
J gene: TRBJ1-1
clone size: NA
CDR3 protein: CASSKDEHPLGAFF

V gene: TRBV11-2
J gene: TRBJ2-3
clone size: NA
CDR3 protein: CASTLAGGLADTQYF